The clone carrying this TCR beta chain was detected many times. TCRdb recomputed clones from the PCR reads via MiXCR. The sample gives some 28,000 clones, under 25% of which show up once; approximately 40% is in the top ten. The source of the sample is a study of metastatic and nonmetastatic thyroid tumors. All patients were untreated before thyroid surgery. The V end lost 3 bases, the J end lost 0 bases, and 8 bases lay between the germline ends. Germline V gene lookup returns CDR1 SQVTM and CDR2 ANQGSEA. This CDR3 comprises 13 residues. The TCR originated in a female donor with papillary thyroid cancer or a benign thyroid nodule (not recorded which). Some clones in this sample may be carry-over from other donors' samples. Sequencing used blood. The chain recombines TRBV29-1 with TRBJ1-1; no clear D gene. CDR3 region: CSVEVGMNTEAFF. The CDR3, as DNA: TGCAGCGTTGAGGTAGGCATGAACACTGAAGCTTTCTTT.